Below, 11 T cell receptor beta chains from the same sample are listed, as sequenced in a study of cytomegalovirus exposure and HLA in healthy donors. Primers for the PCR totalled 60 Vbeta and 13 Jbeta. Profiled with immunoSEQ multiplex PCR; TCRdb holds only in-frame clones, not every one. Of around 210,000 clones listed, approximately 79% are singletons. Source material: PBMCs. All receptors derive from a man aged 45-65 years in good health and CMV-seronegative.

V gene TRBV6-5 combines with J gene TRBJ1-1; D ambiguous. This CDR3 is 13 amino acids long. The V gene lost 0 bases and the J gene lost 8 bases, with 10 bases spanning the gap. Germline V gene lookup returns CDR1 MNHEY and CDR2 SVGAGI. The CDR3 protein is CASSYSNTQEAFF. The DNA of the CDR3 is TGTGCCAGCAGTTACTCGAACACCCAAGAAGCTTTCTTT.

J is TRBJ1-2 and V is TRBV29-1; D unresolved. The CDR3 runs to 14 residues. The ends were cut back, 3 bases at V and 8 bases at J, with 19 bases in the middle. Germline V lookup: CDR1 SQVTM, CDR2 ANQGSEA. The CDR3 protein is CSVDSARRAWGYTF. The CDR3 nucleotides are TGCAGCGTTGATTCCGCCCGGCGGGCCTGGGGCTACACCTTC.

In DNA, the CDR3 is TGTGCCAGCAGTGACAGGACTAGCTACGAGCAGTACTTC. Translation: CASSDRTSYEQYF. This chain uses TRBV25-1 with TRBJ2-7, with 7 bases that match TRBD2. V lost 3 bases and J lost 3; bases outside the gene matches: 2. CDR3 size: 13 residues. The germline V gene encodes CDR1 MGHDK and CDR2 SYGVNS.

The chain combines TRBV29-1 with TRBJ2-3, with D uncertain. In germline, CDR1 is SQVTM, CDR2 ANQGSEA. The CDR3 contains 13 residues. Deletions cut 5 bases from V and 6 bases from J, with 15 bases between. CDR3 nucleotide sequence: TGCAGCGTTTCAGGTCCCGCCGCGGATACGCAGTATTTT. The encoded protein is CSVSGPAADTQYF.

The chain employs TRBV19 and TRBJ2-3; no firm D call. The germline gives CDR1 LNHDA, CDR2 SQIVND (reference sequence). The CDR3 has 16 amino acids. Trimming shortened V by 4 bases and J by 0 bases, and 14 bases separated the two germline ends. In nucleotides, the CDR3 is TGTGCCAGTAGTAAGATAGAAGCCTCTAGCACAGATACGCAGTATTTT. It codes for CASSKIEASSTDTQYF. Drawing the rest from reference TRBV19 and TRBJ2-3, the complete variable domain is DGGITQSPKYLFRKEGQNVTLSCEQNLNHDAMYWYRQDPGQGLRLIYYSQIVNDFQKGDIAEGYSVSREKKESFPLTVTSAQKNPTAFYLCASSKIEASSTDTQYFGPGTRLTVL.

The CDR3 nucleotides are TGTGCCCGGACAGTTATGAACACTGAAGCTTTCTTT. Translated: CARTVMNTEAFF. This chain joins TRBV30 and TRBJ1-1; possible D gene TRBD1, 6 bases. Germline V gene lookup returns CDR1 GTSNPN and CDR2 SVGIG (reference sequence). The V and J ends lost 8 bases and 0 bases respectively, with 10 bases between them. The CDR3 is 12 residues long.

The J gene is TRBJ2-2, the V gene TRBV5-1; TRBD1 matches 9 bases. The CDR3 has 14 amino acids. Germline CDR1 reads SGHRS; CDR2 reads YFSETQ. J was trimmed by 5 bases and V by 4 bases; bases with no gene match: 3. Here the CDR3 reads CASSTDRGTGELFF. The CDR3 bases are TGCGCCAGCAGCACGGACAGGGGTACCGGGGAGCTGTTTTTT. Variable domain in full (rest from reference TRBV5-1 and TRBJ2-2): KAGVTQTPRYLIKTRGQQVTLSCSPISGHRSVSWYQQTPGQGLQFLFEYFSETQRNKGNFPGRFSGRQFSNSRSEMNVSTLELGDSALYLCASSTDRGTGELFFGEGSRLTVL.

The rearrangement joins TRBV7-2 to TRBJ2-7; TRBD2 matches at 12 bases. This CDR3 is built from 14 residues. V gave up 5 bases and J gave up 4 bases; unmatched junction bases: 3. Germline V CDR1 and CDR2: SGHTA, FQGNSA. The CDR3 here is CASSRLAGVYEQYF. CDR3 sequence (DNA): TGTGCCAGCAGCCGACTAGCGGGAGTTTACGAGCAGTACTTC.

The CDR3 protein is CASSAGAGANVLTF. Here the CDR3 DNA reads TGTGCCAGCAGTGCAGGGGCTGGGGCCAACGTCCTGACTTTC. This chain joins TRBV2 and TRBJ2-6, with a possible D match to TRBD1 (6 bases). The CDR3 has 14 amino acids. The ends were cut back, 4 bases at V and 2 bases at J, with 6 bases in the middle. Germline V gives CDR1 SNHLY, CDR2 FYNNEI.

The CDR3 bases are TGTGCCAGCAGCTCGGGGGACAGGGTCTACGAGCAGTACTTC. Translation gives CASSSGDRVYEQYF. The gene calls are TRBV27 and TRBJ2-7, with TRBD1 identical over 9 bases. Trimming took 6 bases from V and 3 from J; bases not matched to a gene: 6. CDR3 size: 14 residues. Germline V gene sequence: CDR1 MNHEY, CDR2 SMNVEV (reference sequence).

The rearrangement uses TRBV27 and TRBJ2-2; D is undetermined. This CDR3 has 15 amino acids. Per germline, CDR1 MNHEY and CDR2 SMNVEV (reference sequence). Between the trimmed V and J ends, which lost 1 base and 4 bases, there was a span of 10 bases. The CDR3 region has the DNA TGTGCCAGCAGTTTATTTGACGGAGTCACCGGGGAGCTGTTTTTT. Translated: CASSLFDGVTGELFF.